The T cell receptor (beta chain) described here comes from a study of blood T cells in healthy people across ages. Whole-study findings and limits: Per million T cells, the diversity of TCR beta decreased roughly linearly as age advanced. From one million sequenced T cells, diversity estimates were lower bounds.

A second PCR, run for roughly 7 to 12 cycles, used a sample-barcoded 5' primer plus a J-beta primer mix. TCRdb reprocessed the 5' RACE reads with MiXCR, giving one entry per CDR3 protein. The data hold about 620,000 distinct CDR3 sequences, with 40% to 65% observed a single time. Peripheral blood was drawn, ten milliliters per donor. The amount of total RNA extracted per sample was at least 6 micrograms. Germline CDR1 reads SGHTA; CDR2 reads FQGNSA. The junction had 14 bases not matched to a gene; V was cut back by 5 bases and J by 10 bases. The CDR3 length is 16 residues. This clonotype has just a few counts. Its cognate antigen is unknown.

Sequencing used blood. The clonotype comes from a woman aged 80 or over in good health. The chain employs TRBV7-2 and TRBJ1-6; TRBD1 matches 7 bases. CDR3 protein: CASSGRQGSLNSPLHF. In DNA form, the CDR3 reads TGTGCCAGCAGCGGAAGACAGGGTTCGTTAAACTCACCCCTCCACTTT.